The T cell receptor beta chain described here comes from a study of blood T cells in healthy people across ages. Study-level points and caveats: Roughly linear declines in TCR beta diversity per million T cells occurred with age. Since the PBMCs were unsorted, naive and antigen-experienced cells could not be conclusively compared.

Next came a second PCR, run for roughly 6 to 11 cycles, which used a sample-barcoded 5' primer along with a J-beta primer mix. CDR3-containing paired-end reads numbering at least 2.5 million came from each sample. TCRdb re-called the 5' RACE reads with MiXCR, one entry per CDR3 protein. The sample has 1.2 million to 1.5 million distinct CDR3 sequences, about 43% seen once. Each individual donor underwent a draw of about 9.1 milliliters of peripheral blood. Concerning this clonotype: No antigen is known for it.

The germline CDR1 and CDR2 sequences are MNHEY and SVGAGI. CDR3 length: 15 residues. The V gene is TRBV6-5, the J gene TRBJ2-7; D tentatively reads TRBD1 or TRBD2 (5 bases each). With the DNA end fitting TRBJ2-5 better, the J assignment may be wrong. The sequencing input was blood. This sequence originates from a woman between 18 and 29 years old in good health. The CDR3 nucleotides are TGTGCCAGCAGAACCGGGACCCTCGCGCGGGAGACCCAGTACTTC. Translating it yields CASRTGTLARETQYF.